Listed here are 21 T cell receptor beta chains from one sample, sequenced in a study of shared clonotypes between healthy human individuals. Measured with immunoSEQ multiplex PCR; TCRdb has only the in-frame clones, and not every one. The table has more than 1.2 million clones, approximately 98.5% seen once. Sequencing used naive CD4+ T cells sorted from blood. Subset given: CD45RA+ positively selected. These receptors all stem from a man younger than 45 in good health.

Notes on this clone: Other nucleotide sequences in the sample specify the same CDR3. V usage is TRBV19 and J usage is TRBJ2-7; TRBD2 agrees at 11 bases. Germline assignment: CDR1 LNHDA and CDR2 SQIVND (reference sequence). V lost 6 bases, J lost 3 bases, and 1 base stayed unmatched. This CDR3 spans 13 amino acids. For the CDR3, the DNA is TGTGCCAGTAGAACTAGCGGGAGCTACGAGCAGTACTTC. It encodes CASRTSGSYEQYF.

This clone was seen just once. This rearrangement joins TRBV19 to TRBJ1-5; 11 positions agree with TRBD1. Trimming removed 5 bases from V and 2 bases from J; junction bases left unmatched: 5. The CDR3 runs to 16 residues. CDR1 is LNHDA and CDR2 is SQIVND in the germline V gene (reference sequence). The DNA of the CDR3 is TGTGCCAGTAGTTCTGGACAGGGGGCTGGCAATCAGCCCCAGCATTTT. Its protein is CASSSGQGAGNQPQHF.

The gene calls are TRBV7-6 and TRBJ2-1, with no clear D. Germline lookup yields CDR1 SGHVS and CDR2 FNYEAQ. V was trimmed by 1 base and J by 9 bases, leaving 4 bases between them. This CDR3 is 11 amino acids long. The CDR3 reads CASSLVVEQFF. The CDR3 nucleotides are TGTGCCAGCAGCTTAGTAGTTGAGCAGTTCTTC.

The chain recombines TRBV5-4 with TRBJ2-5; 7 bases line up with TRBD2. The J call may be mistaken, given a closer DNA end match to TRBJ2-7. The CDR3 contains 15 residues. Germline V gives CDR1 SGHNT, CDR2 YYREEE (reference sequence). The CDR3 region has the DNA TGTGCCAGCAGCTTGGGCGGGAGTCTTTTCGGCGAGCAGTACTTC. Encoded protein: CASSLGGSLFGEQYF.

Notes on this clone: One junction end disagrees with the germline gene, perhaps due to a read error. CDR3 amino acids: CASSPLEIAGGSYEQYF. CDR3 in DNA: TGTGCCAGCTCTCCACTGGAGATAGCGGGAGGCTCCTACGAGCAGTACTTC. This sequence joins TRBV18 and TRBJ2-7; 10 bases fit TRBD2. Germline CDR1 is KGHSH and CDR2 is LQKENI. The CDR3 runs 17 residues.

The chain is built from TRBV14 and TRBJ2-7, with 7 bases fitting TRBD1. The CDR3 has 14 amino acids. Looked up from germline, CDR1 is SGHDN and CDR2 is FVKESK. The V and J ends lost 0 bases and 1 base, in that order; junction bases with no gene match: 0. CDR3 sequence: CASSQEDRSYEQYF. The CDR3 bases are TGTGCCAGCAGCCAAGAGGACAGGTCCTACGAGCAGTACTTC.

The chain couples TRBV18 to TRBJ1-3; TRBD1 might be the D (5 bases). The CDR3 contains 16 residues. V lost 6 bases and J 4 bases, leaving 19 bases between the germline ends. In germline, CDR1 is KGHSH, CDR2 LQKENI. As DNA, the CDR3 is TGTGCCAGCTCGCCCGGGACTGCCAGCACAGGAAACACCATATATTTT. It encodes CASSPGTASTGNTIYF.

This sequence joins TRBV5-1 and TRBJ1-4; unclear D gene. The CDR3 is made up of 16 amino acids. Germline CDR1 reads SGHRS; CDR2 reads YFSETQ. The ends were cut back, 5 bases at V and 0 bases at J, with 14 bases in the middle. This CDR3 reads CASRITVAATNEKLFF. The CDR3 DNA reads as TGCGCCAGCAGAATCACGGTGGCAGCAACTAATGAAAAACTGTTTTTT.

This clone was detected only once. J is TRBJ2-1 and V is TRBV14, with D possibly TRBD1 on 6 matching bases. CDR1 is SGHDN, CDR2 FVKESK, per germline. The V and J ends lost 3 bases and 0 bases respectively, with 15 bases between them. CDR3 length: 17 amino acids. Here the CDR3 DNA reads TGTGCCAGCAGCCAGAGCTGGGGACATAGCTCCTACAATGAGCAGTTCTTC. It codes for CASSQSWGHSSYNEQFF.

V usage is TRBV7-8 and J usage is TRBJ1-2; no clear D. The germline CDR1 and CDR2 sequences are SGHVS and FQNEAQ. The CDR3 loop spans 13 amino acids. The germline V and J ends were trimmed by 5 bases and 4 bases, with 11 bases remaining between them. CDR3 region: CASSDTPGYGYTF. In DNA, the CDR3 is TGTGCCAGCAGCGATACCCCGGGCTATGGCTACACCTTC.

The chain is built from TRBV5-1 and TRBJ2-2; D may be TRBD2 (5 bases). V dropped 6 bases and J dropped 5 bases, with 17 bases sitting between them. Germline loops: CDR1 SGHRS, CDR2 YFSETQ. The CDR3 has 15 residues. This chain's CDR3 is CASIEAAGGTGELFF. DNA for the CDR3: TGCGCCAGCATCGAGGCTGCCGGAGGAACCGGGGAGCTGTTTTTT.

J is TRBJ1-5 and V is TRBV9, with D hard to call. V was trimmed by 3 bases and J by 4 bases, leaving 11 bases between them. Germline V gene sequence: CDR1 SGDLS, CDR2 YYNGEE. The CDR3 runs to 14 residues. The CDR3 region has the DNA TGTGCCAGCAGCGGTGGGCTGGGGAATCAGCCCCAGCATTTT. Its translation is CASSGGLGNQPQHF.

V and J are TRBV4-1 and TRBJ2-3, with 7 bases lining up with TRBD1. The CDR3 has 15 residues. J lost 8 bases, V lost 1 base, and 9 bases had no gene match. CDR1 and CDR2 from the germline V gene are MGHRA and YSYEKL. The CDR3 DNA follows: TGCGCCAGCAGCCAAGCAGGACAGGCCTCGCGTACGCAGTATTTT. This encodes CASSQAGQASRTQYF.

For the CDR3, the DNA is TGTGCCGCAGGACAGGGGAATACGCAGTATTTT. Amino acids: CAAGQGNTQYF. J is TRBJ2-3 and V is TRBV6-5, with 9 nucleotides matching TRBD1. Germline V lookup: CDR1 MNHEY, CDR2 SVGAGI. There are 11 residues in the CDR3. The J segment lost 7 bases and the V segment lost 11 bases, leaving 4 bases of the junction unmatched.

This chain connects TRBV4-1 to TRBJ2-7; D possibly corresponds to TRBD1 (6 bases). In germline, CDR1 is MGHRA, CDR2 YSYEKL. The CDR3 totals 16 residues. Trimming pared 3 bases from V and 4 bases from J, leaving 19 bases between. CDR3 nucleotides: TGCGCCAGCAGCCAGCCAGGGGACAAGGGAAGATACGAGCAGTACTTC. This gives the protein CASSQPGDKGRYEQYF.

J is TRBJ1-2 and V is TRBV5-1; 7 positions match TRBD1. The junction had 10 bases not matched to a gene; V was cut back by 4 bases and J by 7 bases. This CDR3 is 14 amino acids long. The germline V gene has CDR1 SGHRS and CDR2 YFSETQ. The CDR3 reads CASSTYDRAGGYTF. The CDR3 nucleotides are TGCGCCAGCAGCACTTATGACAGGGCCGGTGGCTACACCTTC.

This clone was seen only once. The chain is built from TRBV29-1 and TRBJ2-1, with TRBD2 matching over 13 bases. The CDR3 contains 13 residues. Germline-derived CDR1 and CDR2 are SQVTM and ANQGSEA. Unmatched junction bases numbered 3, after V lost 7 bases and J lost 6 bases. The CDR3 reads CSGTSGSSNEQFF. The CDR3 DNA is TGCAGCGGGACTAGCGGGAGTAGCAATGAGCAGTTCTTC.

The J gene is TRBJ2-3, the V gene TRBV7-2; D unclear. Trimming removed 0 bases from V and 6 bases from J, with 10 bases in between. This CDR3 comprises 14 residues. Germline CDR1 SGHTA, CDR2 FQGNSA. In DNA form, the CDR3 reads TGTGCCAGCAGCTTAGCGCGGCGTTCGGATACGCAGTATTTT. Protein sequence: CASSLARRSDTQYF.

This clone was picked up one time. This CDR3 is CASRQDRTGTDTQYF. The DNA for the CDR3 is TGTGCCAGCAGACAAGACCGGACAGGAACAGATACGCAGTATTTT. The chain recombines TRBV6-5 with TRBJ2-3; 7 nucleotides align to TRBD1. This CDR3 has 15 residues. Germline trimming cut 6 bases from V and 3 bases from J; bases unmatched to any gene: 9. Germline V CDR1 and CDR2: MNHEY, SVGAGI.

The rearrangement joins TRBV9 to TRBJ2-5, with 9 bases aligning to TRBD2. V lost 4 bases, J lost 5 bases, and 12 bases stayed unmatched. There are 16 residues in the CDR3. The germline CDR1 and CDR2 sequences are SGDLS and YYNGEE. The CDR3 bases are TGTGCCAGCAGCCCACCTCTCTTAGCGGGAGATGAGACCCAGTACTTC. It specifies CASSPPLLAGDETQYF.

V gene TRBV2 combines with J gene TRBJ1-4; a weak D match, TRBD1 (5 bases). V was cut by 5 bases and J by 8 bases, with 12 bases left in between. Per the germline V gene, CDR1 is SNHLY and CDR2 is FYNNEI. The CDR3 sequence is 13 residues long. The CDR3 DNA reads as TGTGCCAGCAGTCCCAGGACATACGAAAAACTGTTTTTT. It codes for CASSPRTYEKLFF.